This passage covers 10 T cell receptor beta chains from one sample sequenced in a study of post-analysis software for immune sequencing data. The TCR beta cDNA libraries carried unique molecular identifiers. Each CDR3 protein is one row after TCRdb ran MiXCR on the PCR reads. The sample carries some 700,000 distinct CDR3 sequences, approximately 59% recorded once. Study results and caveats: TRBV5-6, TRBV5-1 and TRBV20-1 belonged to a set of a handful of TRBV segments that were more frequent in patients than controls.

No antigen has been assigned to these receptors. Input material: blood. These receptors originate from a girl aged 2 to 10 with multiple sclerosis.

This clonotype has only a few counts. The rearrangement joins TRBV3-1 to TRBJ1-2, with 7 bases that match TRBD1. Trimming removed 2 bases from V and 5 bases from J; junction bases left unmatched: 8. The CDR3 runs 15 residues. The germline gives CDR1 LGHDT, CDR2 YNNKEL (reference sequence). The CDR3 sequence is CASSQRTGASYGYTF. The CDR3 region has the DNA TGTGCCAGCAGCCAAAGGACAGGTGCCTCGTATGGCTACACCTTC.

About this clonotype itself: The conserved phenylalanine or tryptophan normally closing the CDR3 is absent here, so this likely arose from a read error. The chain links TRBV20-1 to TRBJ2-5, with D tentatively TRBD1 or TRBD2 (6 bases each). Germline values: CDR1 DFQATT, CDR2 SNEGSKA (reference sequence). The CDR3 loop spans 14 amino acids. The V gene lost 5 bases and the J gene lost 0 bases, with 13 bases spanning the gap. The CDR3 bases are TGCAGTGCTCTAGGGGGGCCGTACCAAGAGACCCAGTACTGC. This gives the protein CSALGGPYQETQYC.

The CDR3 bases are TGTGCCAGCAGCAAGGTATTACTCGGGACAGGGGGAACCAATGAGCAGTTCTTC. Its protein is CASSKVLLGTGGTNEQFF. This rearrangement joins TRBV7-9 to TRBJ2-1; 11 bases agree with TRBD1. V shed 5 bases and J 6 bases; nucleotides not matched to a gene: 15. The CDR3 has 18 residues. The germline V gene has CDR1 SEHNR and CDR2 FQNEAQ (reference sequence).

The J gene is TRBJ2-1, the V gene TRBV20-1; 8 bases line up with TRBD2. V trimming: 6 bases; J trimming: 0 bases; junction bases outside the gene matches: 4. Looked up from germline, CDR1 is DFQATT and CDR2 is SNEGSKA (reference sequence). This CDR3 comprises 14 residues. The CDR3 here is CSARTSLSYNEQFF. The CDR3 region has the DNA TGCAGTGCCAGGACTAGCCTCTCCTACAATGAGCAGTTCTTC.

V and J are TRBV21-1 and TRBJ2-3; the DNA was not compared with TRBD1, the D call given in the table. TRBV21-1 is a documented pseudogene. The CDR3 loop spans 18 amino acids. The CDR3 reads CASSKEDGGRGSTDTQYF. The CDR3 coding sequence is TGTGCCAGCAGCAAAGAGGATGGGGGGCGTGGTAGCACAGATACGCAGTATTTT.

V is TRBV20-1 and J is TRBJ1-6; D unclear. Trimming removed 0 bases at V and 8 bases at J, with 8 bases between. Germline V gene sequence: CDR1 DFQATT, CDR2 SNEGSKA (reference sequence). This CDR3 spans 13 amino acids. DNA of the CDR3: TGCAGTGCTAGAGACAGGTTGGATTCACCCCTCCACTTT. Its protein product is CSARDRLDSPLHF.

This clonotype occurred a few times. The chain carries TRBV3-1 and TRBJ2-7; possible D gene TRBD2, 5 bases. Germline-derived CDR1 and CDR2 are LGHDT and YNNKEL (reference sequence). Trimming removed 0 bases from V and 3 bases from J, with 15 bases in between. The CDR3 loop spans 16 amino acids. CDR3 sequence reads: CASSQDVSSFVYEQYF. The CDR3 bases are TGTGCCAGCAGCCAAGATGTGTCTAGCTTCGTCTACGAGCAGTACTTC.

The chain has TRBV10-3 and TRBJ2-5, with TRBD1 as a possible D gene (6 bases). V was cut by 4 bases and J by 1 base, with 16 bases left in between. This CDR3 is 16 amino acids long. The V gene's germline CDR1 is ENHRY and CDR2 SYGVKD. DNA for the CDR3: TGTGCCATCAGTGGCGGACAGACGGAGACCCAAGAGACCCAGTACTTC. Translated: CAISGGQTETQETQYF.

The table lists this clonotype with a few counts. This rearrangement joins TRBV7-2 to TRBJ1-1, with 8 bases fitting TRBD1. The CDR3 is 13 residues long. J lost 0 bases, V lost 8 bases, and 2 bases had no gene match. Germline V CDR1 and CDR2: SGHTA, FQGNSA. The CDR3 bases are TGTGCCAGCTGGGGACAGGTGAACACTGAAGCTTTCTTT. Protein product: CASWGQVNTEAFF.

J is TRBJ2-7 and V is TRBV12-3 or TRBV12-4; 7 nucleotides agree with TRBD1. The last part of the DNA fits TRBJ2-5 better; the J call may be wrong. The CDR3 consists of 12 residues. Here the CDR3 reads CASRGDRKTQYF. In DNA, the CDR3 is TGTGCCAGCAGAGGGGACAGAAAGACCCAGTACTTC.